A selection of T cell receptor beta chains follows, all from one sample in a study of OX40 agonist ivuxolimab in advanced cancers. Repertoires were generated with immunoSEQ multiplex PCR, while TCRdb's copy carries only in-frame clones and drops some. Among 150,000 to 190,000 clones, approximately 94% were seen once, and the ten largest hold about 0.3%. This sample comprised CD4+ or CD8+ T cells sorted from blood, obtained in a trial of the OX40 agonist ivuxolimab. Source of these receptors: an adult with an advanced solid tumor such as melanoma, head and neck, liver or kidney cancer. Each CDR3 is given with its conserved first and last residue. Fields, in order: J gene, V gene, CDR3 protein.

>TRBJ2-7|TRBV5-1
CASSLAGNPYEQYF
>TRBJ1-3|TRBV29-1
CSAGRPSGNTIYF
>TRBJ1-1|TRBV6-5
CASSYSVGLNTEAFF
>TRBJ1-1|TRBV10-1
CASSESGLGEAFF
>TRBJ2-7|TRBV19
CASNPTPGGKDEQYF
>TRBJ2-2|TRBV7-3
CASSLGLARTGELFF
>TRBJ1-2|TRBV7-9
CASSLQDGYGYTF
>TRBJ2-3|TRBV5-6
CASSGRLAEMGDTQYF
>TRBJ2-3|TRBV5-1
CASSLGATADTQYF
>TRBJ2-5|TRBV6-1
CASLLAGGETQYF
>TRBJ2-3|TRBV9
CASSVELAGSTDTQYF
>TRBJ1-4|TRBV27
CASSIGGLEKLFF
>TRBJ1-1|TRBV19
CASSISQIMNTEAFF
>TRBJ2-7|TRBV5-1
CASSAGTGPSTAYEQYF
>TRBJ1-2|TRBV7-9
CASSPNRDGYTF
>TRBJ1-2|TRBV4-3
CASSQASDRDTYGYTF
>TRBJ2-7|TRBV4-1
CASSLLPTGGYEQYF
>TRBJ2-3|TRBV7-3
CASSLTFRTSGITDTQYF
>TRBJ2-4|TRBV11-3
CASSPTDRRNIQYF
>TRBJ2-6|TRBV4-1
CASSQGASGANVLTF
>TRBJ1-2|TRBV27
CASSPQAVQGGYGYTF